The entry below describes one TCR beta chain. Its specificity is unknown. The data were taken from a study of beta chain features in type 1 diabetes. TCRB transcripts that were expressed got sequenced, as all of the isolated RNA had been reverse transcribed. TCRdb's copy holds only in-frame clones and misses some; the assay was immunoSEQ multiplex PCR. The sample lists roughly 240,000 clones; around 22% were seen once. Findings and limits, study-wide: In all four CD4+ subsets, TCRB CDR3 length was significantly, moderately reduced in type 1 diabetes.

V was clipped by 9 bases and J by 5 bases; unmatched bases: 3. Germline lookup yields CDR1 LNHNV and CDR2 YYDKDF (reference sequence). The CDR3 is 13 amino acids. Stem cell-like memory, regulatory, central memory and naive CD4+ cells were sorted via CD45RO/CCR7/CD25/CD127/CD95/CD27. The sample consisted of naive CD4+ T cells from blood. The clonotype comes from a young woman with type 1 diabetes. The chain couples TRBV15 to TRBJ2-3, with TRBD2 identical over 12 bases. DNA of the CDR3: TGTGCCACTCGGACTAGCGGGATAGATACGCAGTATTTT. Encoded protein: CATRTSGIDTQYF.